This TCR beta chain stems from a study of response to subunit inactivated influenza vaccine. As concerns this clonotype: Antigen specificity is unknown.

In germline, CDR1 is SGHTA, CDR2 FQGNSA. V shed 5 bases, J shed 4 bases, and the junction held 9 bases outside the gene matches. The CDR3 runs to 15 residues. Whole-study results and caveats: Authors suggested few new T cells are recruited by each seasonal influenza vaccination.

TCRdb fed the RT-PCR reads into MiXCR, producing one record per CDR3 protein. The sample lists a few hundred thousand distinct CDR3 sequences; just over 20% were seen once. The TCR comes from a man between 45 and 75 years old who received an inactivated influenza vaccine. The sequencing here drew on PBMCs from blood, taken about 20 months after vaccination. J is TRBJ2-3 and V is TRBV7-2; 7 positions match TRBD1. CDR3 sequence reads: CASSRQGFRADTQYF. The CDR3 bases are TGTGCCAGCAGCCGACAGGGATTTCGCGCAGATACGCAGTATTTT. Full variable domain (missing parts from reference TRBV7-2 and TRBJ2-3): GAGVSQSPSNKVTEKGKDVELRCDPISGHTALYWYRQSLGQGLEFLIYFQGNSAPDKSGLPSDRFSAERTGGSVSTLTIQRTQQEDSAVYLCASSRQGFRADTQYFGPGTRLTVL.